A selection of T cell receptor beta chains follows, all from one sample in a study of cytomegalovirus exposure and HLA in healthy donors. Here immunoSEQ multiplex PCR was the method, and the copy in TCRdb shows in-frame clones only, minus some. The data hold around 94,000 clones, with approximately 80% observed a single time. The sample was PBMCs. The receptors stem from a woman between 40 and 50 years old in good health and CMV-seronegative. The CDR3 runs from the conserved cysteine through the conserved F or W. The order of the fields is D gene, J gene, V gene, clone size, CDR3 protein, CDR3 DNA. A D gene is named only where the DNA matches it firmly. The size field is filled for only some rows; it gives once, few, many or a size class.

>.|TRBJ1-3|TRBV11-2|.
CAGSSIGNTIYF
TGTGCCGGGAGCAGTATTGGAAACACCATATATTTT
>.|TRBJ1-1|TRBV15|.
CATSRERRNTEAFF
TGTGCCACCAGCAGAGAGAGGCGAAACACTGAAGCTTTCTTT
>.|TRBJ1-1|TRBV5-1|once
CASSFRLTGKNTEAFF
TGCGCCAGCAGCTTCCGCCTAACAGGAAAGAACACTGAAGCTTTCTTT
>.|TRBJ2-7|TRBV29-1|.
CSVEAGTSFSYEQYF
TGCAGCGTTGAAGCGGGAACTAGCTTCTCCTACGAGCAGTACTTC
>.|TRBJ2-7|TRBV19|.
CARVWQNRRRRVSYEQYF
TGTGCCAGAGTTTGGCAGAACCGGAGGAGGCGGGTGAGCTACGAGCAGTACTTC
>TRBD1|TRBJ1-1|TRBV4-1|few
CASSWTGATEAFF
TGCGCCAGCAGCTGGACAGGGGCCACTGAAGCTTTCTTT
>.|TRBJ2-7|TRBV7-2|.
CASSPQGGVSYEQYF
TGTGCCAGCAGCCCACAGGGTGGGGTCTCCTACGAGCAGTACTTC
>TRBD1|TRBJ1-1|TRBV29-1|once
CSAVEGTGGDPGFF
TGCAGCGCGGTGGAGGGGACAGGGGGCGATCCCGGTTTCTTT
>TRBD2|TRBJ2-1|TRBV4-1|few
CASSPGDWGGNEQFF
TGCGCCAGCAGCCCGGGGGACTGGGGAGGGAATGAGCAGTTCTTC
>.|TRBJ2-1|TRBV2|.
CASTYSREQFF
TGTGCCAGCACCTACAGCAGGGAGCAGTTCTTC
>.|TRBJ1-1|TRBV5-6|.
CASSLTNLEAFF
TGTGCCAGCAGCTTAACAAACCTTGAAGCTTTCTTT
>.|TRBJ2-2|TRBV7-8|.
CASSRRGQNTGELFF
TGTGCCAGCAGCAGGCGGGGGCAGAACACCGGGGAGCTGTTTTTT
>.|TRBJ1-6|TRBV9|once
CASSETDSYNSPLHF
TGTGCCAGCAGCGAAACAGACTCCTATAATTCACCCCTCCACTTT
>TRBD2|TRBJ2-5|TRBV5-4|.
CASSLALAGGKETQYF
TGTGCCAGCAGCTTGGCGCTAGCGGGGGGTAAAGAGACCCAGTACTTC
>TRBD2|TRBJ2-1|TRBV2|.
CAKGTSGGTSSYNEQFF
TGTGCTAAAGGTACTAGCGGGGGGACGAGCTCCTACAATGAGCAGTTCTTC
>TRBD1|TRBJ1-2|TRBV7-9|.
CASSSRGQGDGYTF
TGTGCCAGCAGCTCCAGGGGACAGGGGGATGGCTACACCTTC
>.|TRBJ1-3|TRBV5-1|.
CASSFRGITGNTIYF
TGCGCCAGCAGCTTTAGGGGTATTACTGGAAACACCATATATTTT
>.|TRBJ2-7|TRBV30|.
CALEGVFSYEQYF
TGTGCCCTGGAAGGGGTTTTCTCCTACGAGCAGTACTTC
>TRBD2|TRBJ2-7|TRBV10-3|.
CAISQSSGGSYEQYF
TGTGCCATCAGTCAATCTAGCGGGGGGTCCTACGAGCAGTACTTC
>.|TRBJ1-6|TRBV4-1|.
CASSQVGGRGNSPLHF
TGCGCCAGCAGCCAAGTCGGGGGGAGGGGGAATTCACCCCTCCACTTT
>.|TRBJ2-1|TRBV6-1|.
CASSEALGSLNEQFF
TGTGCCAGCAGTGAAGCCTTAGGGAGCCTCAATGAGCAGTTCTTC
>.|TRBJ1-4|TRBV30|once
CAWSAREVIGGKLFF
TGTGCCTGGAGTGCCCGGGAGGTCATAGGAGGAAAACTGTTTTTT
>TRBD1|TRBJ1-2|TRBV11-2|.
CASSTGQGVLYGYTF
TGTGCCAGCAGCACTGGACAGGGGGTTCTCTATGGCTACACCTTC
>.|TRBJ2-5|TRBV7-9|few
CASSEGETQYF
TGTGCCAGCAGCGAGGGAGAGACCCAGTACTTC
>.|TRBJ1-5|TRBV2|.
CASSPDSLSNQPQHF
TGTGCCAGCAGCCCCGACAGCCTTAGCAATCAGCCCCAGCATTTT
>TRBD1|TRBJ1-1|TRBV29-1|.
CSVRDRVNTEAFF
TGCAGCGTTCGGGACAGGGTGAACACTGAAGCTTTCTTT
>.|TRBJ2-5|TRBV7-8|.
CASSLGRTPETQYF
TGTGCCAGCAGCTTAGGGAGGACCCCAGAGACCCAGTACTTC
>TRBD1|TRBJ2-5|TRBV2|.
CASTLTGVETQYF
TGTGCCAGCACCTTGACAGGGGTGGAGACCCAGTACTTC
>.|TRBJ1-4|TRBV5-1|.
CASSLVAANEKLFF
TGCGCCAGCAGCTTGGTAGCAGCTAATGAAAAACTGTTTTTT
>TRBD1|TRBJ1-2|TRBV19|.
CASSIPLSTGIGYGYTF
TGTGCCAGTAGTATCCCTCTCTCGACAGGGATCGGTTATGGCTACACCTTC
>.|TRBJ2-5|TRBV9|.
CASSVGQGYFKETQYF
TGTGCCAGCAGCGTCGGGCAGGGGTATTTCAAAGAGACCCAGTACTTC
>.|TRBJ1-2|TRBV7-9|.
CASSTWVEGLGGYTF
TGTGCCAGCAGCACCTGGGTGGAGGGACTAGGAGGCTACACCTTC
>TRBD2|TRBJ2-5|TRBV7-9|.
CASSLVGLAGPRETQYF
TGTGCCAGCAGCTTAGTGGGACTAGCGGGGCCAAGGGAGACCCAGTACTTC
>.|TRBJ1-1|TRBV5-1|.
CASSAEATMNTEAFF
TGCGCCAGCAGCGCGGAGGCAACAATGAACACTGAAGCTTTCTTT
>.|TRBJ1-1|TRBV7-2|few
CASSPRTGSAFF
TGTGCCAGCAGCCCCCGCACGGGGTCGGCTTTCTTT
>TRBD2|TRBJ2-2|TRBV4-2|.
CASSQESGGNTGELFF
TGTGCCAGCAGCCAAGAGAGCGGGGGAAACACCGGGGAGCTGTTTTTT
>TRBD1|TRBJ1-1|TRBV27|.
CASRFDRGLGNTEAFF
TGTGCCAGCCGCTTCGACAGGGGGCTCGGTAACACTGAAGCTTTCTTT
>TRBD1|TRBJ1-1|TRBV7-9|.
CASSLQGARTEAFF
TGTGCCAGCAGCTTGCAGGGGGCGCGCACTGAAGCTTTCTTT
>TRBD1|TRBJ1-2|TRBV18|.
CASSPRDRGGYTF
TGTGCCAGCTCACCCCGGGACAGGGGTGGCTACACCTTC
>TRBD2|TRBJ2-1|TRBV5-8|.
CASSWVRTSVLAEQFF
TGTGCCAGCAGCTGGGTGAGGACTAGCGTCTTGGCTGAGCAGTTCTTC
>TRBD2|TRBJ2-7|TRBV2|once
CASSELAGPLEQYF
TGTGCCAGCAGTGAACTAGCGGGACCTCTCGAGCAGTACTTC
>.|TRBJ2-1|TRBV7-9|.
CAIKGGAWDEQFF
TGTGCCATAAAGGGGGGGGCTTGGGATGAGCAGTTCTTC
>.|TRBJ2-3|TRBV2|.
CASRALDSQKDTQYF
TGTGCCAGCAGAGCCCTCGACTCCCAAAAAGATACGCAGTATTTT
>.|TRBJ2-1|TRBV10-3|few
CAISESDSLSYNEQFF
TGTGCCATCAGTGAGTCCGACAGCTTGTCGTACAATGAGCAGTTCTTC
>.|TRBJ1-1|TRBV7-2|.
CASSLGAGNTEAFF
TGTGCCAGCAGCTTAGGGGCAGGGAACACTGAAGCTTTCTTT
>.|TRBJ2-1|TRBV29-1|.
CSALPPGASYNEQFF
TGCAGCGCATTACCCCCAGGGGCCTCCTACAATGAGCAGTTCTTC
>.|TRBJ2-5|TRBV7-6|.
CASAGIQETQYF
TGTGCCAGCGCAGGGATTCAAGAGACCCAGTACTTC
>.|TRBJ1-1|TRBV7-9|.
CASSRLNFEAFF
TGTGCCAGCAGCCGGTTGAATTTTGAAGCTTTCTTT
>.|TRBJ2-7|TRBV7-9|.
CASSSSGLKVGNF
TGTGCCAGCAGCTCCTCAGGGTTGAAGGTCGGCAACTTC
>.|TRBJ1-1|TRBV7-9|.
CASSLVQTNTEAFF
TGTGCCAGCAGCCTAGTTCAGACTAACACTGAAGCTTTCTTT
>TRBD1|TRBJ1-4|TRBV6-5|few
CASRSGTGMIEKLFF
TGTGCCAGCAGGTCCGGGACAGGGATGATTGAAAAACTGTTTTTT
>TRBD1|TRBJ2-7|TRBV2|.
CASSSSGTGGHEQYF
TGTGCCAGCAGTTCCTCCGGGACAGGGGGGCACGAGCAGTACTTC